Listed below are T cell receptor beta chains from one sample, sequenced in a study of blood T cell repertoires in COVID-19. The data were produced by immunoSEQ multiplex PCR, yet TCRdb's version contains in-frame clones alone and is incomplete. The sample lists 390,000 or so clones; roughly nine tenths were seen once. Material: peripheral blood. These TCRs come from a woman aged 30 to 39 with COVID-19, enrolled during active disease. Each CDR3 is given with its conserved first and last residue. The D gene is left open where the match is weak. Clone size is stated in some rows and not others, as once, few, many or a class when expanded.

D,J,V,size,CDR3,DNA
TRBD2,TRBJ2-1,TRBV6-5,once,CASSYSIGGRAGEQFF,TGTGCCAGCAGTTACTCGATCGGCGGGAGGGCCGGGGAGCAGTTCTTC
TRBD1,TRBJ1-2,TRBV28,NA,CASSLGGQAGGYTF,TGTGCCAGCAGCTTAGGGGGACAGGCTGGGGGCTACACCTTC
NA,TRBJ2-6,TRBV19,NA,CASSIYRGAGGLGANVLTF,TGTGCCAGTAGTATTTATAGGGGAGCAGGAGGGCTTGGGGCCAACGTCCTGACTTTC
TRBD1,TRBJ1-2,TRBV19,few,CASRPFYGQVHNYGYTF,TGTGCCAGCCGACCCTTCTATGGACAGGTCCACAACTATGGCTACACCTTC
NA,TRBJ1-1,TRBV27,NA,CASSLAGRHEAFF,TGTGCCAGCAGTTTAGCAGGGAGGCATGAAGCTTTCTTT
TRBD2,TRBJ2-1,TRBV19,NA,CASNSVSGRFNEQFF,TGTGCCAGTAATTCAGTTAGCGGGAGGTTCAATGAGCAGTTCTTC
TRBD1,TRBJ1-5,TRBV6-5,NA,CASSYDPVGGQPQHF,TGTGCCAGCAGTTACGATCCGGTAGGGGGCCAGCCCCAGCATTTT
NA,TRBJ1-3,TRBV5-1,NA,CASSLAGLIAGNTIYF,TGCGCCAGCAGCTTGGCGGGGTTGATAGCAGGAAACACCATATATTTT
TRBD1,TRBJ1-2,TRBV7-9,few,CASSQGYRGGYTF,TGTGCCAGCAGCCAAGGATACAGGGGTGGCTACACCTTC
TRBD2,TRBJ2-3,TRBV7-9,NA,CASSSTSGGFTDTQYF,TGTGCCAGCAGCTCGACTAGCGGGGGGTTCACAGATACGCAGTATTTT
TRBD1,TRBJ1-6,TRBV27,NA,CASSANRGSPLHF,TGTGCCAGCAGTGCAAACAGGGGTTCACCCCTCCACTTT
TRBD1,TRBJ1-1,TRBV4-3,NA,CASSQDRVRPNTEAFF,TGCGCCAGCAGCCAGGACAGGGTACGGCCGAACACTGAAGCTTTCTTT
TRBD2,TRBJ2-1,TRBV10-1,NA,CASSESGRGDEQFF,TGCGCCAGCAGTGAGTCGGGGAGGGGCGATGAGCAGTTCTTC
NA,TRBJ2-4,TRBV7-2,NA,CASSSPTGLAKNIQYF,TGTGCCAGCAGCTCCCCGACGGGATTAGCCAAAAACATTCAGTACTTC
NA,TRBJ2-7,TRBV20-1,NA,CSASPPAGHSYEQYF,TGCAGTGCTAGTCCTCCAGCGGGCCACTCCTACGAGCAGTACTTC
TRBD2,TRBJ2-5,TRBV28,NA,CASSLGAGGAPQETQYF,TGTGCCAGCAGTTTAGGGGCGGGGGGGGCACCCCAAGAGACCCAGTACTTC
NA,TRBJ1-6,TRBV7-9,NA,CASSLGLRGGHSPLHF,TGTGCCAGCAGCTTAGGTTTGAGGGGGGGACATTCACCCCTCCACTTT
TRBD1,TRBJ2-2,TRBV10-1,NA,CASSDQGALGTGELFF,TGCGCCAGCAGTGACCAGGGGGCTTTGGGCACCGGGGAGCTGTTTTTT
NA,TRBJ2-1,TRBV9,NA,CASSVGRGSSYNEQFF,TGTGCCAGCAGCGTAGGTCGCGGAAGCTCCTACAATGAGCAGTTCTTC
NA,TRBJ1-6,TRBV4-2,NA,CASSQEVQASIRSPLHF,TGTGCCAGCAGCCAAGAGGTTCAAGCCTCGATCCGATCACCCCTCCACTTT
NA,TRBJ2-7,TRBV6-2/TRBV6-3,NA,CASSPTGRGASFYEQYF,TGTGCCAGCAGCCCTACCGGACGGGGGGCTTCTTTTTACGAGCAGTACTTC
TRBD2,TRBJ2-1,TRBV6-2/TRBV6-3,few,CASSYRRGGNNEQFF,TGTGCCAGCAGTTACAGGCGGGGGGGGAACAATGAGCAGTTCTTC
NA,TRBJ1-2,TRBV7-9,NA,CASSLHREGVGYTF,TGTGCCAGCAGCTTACACAGGGAAGGGGTTGGCTACACCTTC
TRBD1,TRBJ1-2,TRBV28,once,CASSSGQRPNYGYTF,TGTGCCAGCAGTTCGGGACAGCGACCTAACTATGGCTACACCTTC
TRBD1,TRBJ1-5,TRBV24-1,NA,CATSVGGQGGQPQHF,TGTGCCACCAGTGTCGGCGGACAGGGGGGTCAGCCCCAGCATTTT
NA,TRBJ2-1,TRBV5-1,NA,CASSLNQGGLGSYNEQFF,TGCGCCAGCAGCTTGAATCAGGGAGGCCTGGGCTCCTACAATGAGCAGTTCTTC
NA,TRBJ1-1,TRBV10-1,NA,CASSPGVDTEAFF,TGCGCCAGCAGCCCAGGGGTGGACACTGAAGCTTTCTTT
TRBD2,TRBJ2-1,TRBV13,NA,CASSRGGDYAYNEQFF,TGTGCCAGCAGCCGGGGCGGGGACTACGCCTACAATGAGCAGTTCTTC
NA,TRBJ2-2,TRBV18,NA,CASSVRTADTGELFF,TGTGCCAGCTCGGTGCGGACAGCGGACACCGGGGAGCTGTTTTTT
NA,TRBJ2-5,TRBV27,NA,CASSLSDRRGETQYF,TGTGCCAGCAGTTTATCCGATAGACGAGGCGAGACCCAGTACTTC
NA,TRBJ1-1,TRBV7-9,NA,CASSLGRNTEAFF,TGTGCCAGCAGCTTGGGGAGAAACACTGAAGCTTTCTTT
NA,TRBJ1-2,TRBV3-1/TRBV3-2,NA,CASSPYESMLDYGYTF,TGTGCCAGCAGCCCGTATGAATCTATGTTGGACTATGGCTACACCTTC
NA,TRBJ1-3,TRBV7-9,NA,CASSTVRDTIYF,TGTGCCAGCAGCACCGTTCGAGACACCATATATTTT
NA,TRBJ2-5,TRBV10-3,NA,CAISVGEGLRETQYF,TGTGCCATCAGTGTCGGTGAGGGTTTGAGGGAGACCCAGTACTTC
NA,TRBJ1-1,TRBV7-2,NA,CASSSRDRHTEAFF,TGTGCCAGCAGCTCCCGGGATCGGCATACTGAAGCTTTCTTT
NA,TRBJ1-2,TRBV20-1,NA,CSAREVPGYTF,TGCAGTGCCCGAGAGGTCCCTGGCTACACCTTC
TRBD1,TRBJ1-2,TRBV5-4,NA,CASSLYGQVYGYTF,TGTGCCAGCAGCTTGTACGGACAGGTTTATGGCTACACCTTC
TRBD2,TRBJ2-1,TRBV19,NA,CASSRRGTSVDNEQFF,TGTGCCAGTAGTCGGAGGGGGACTAGCGTTGACAATGAGCAGTTCTTC
TRBD1,TRBJ1-2,TRBV5-8,NA,CASSQGTVSNYGYTF,TGTGCCAGCAGCCAAGGGACAGTTTCTAACTATGGCTACACCTTC
TRBD1,TRBJ1-2,TRBV7-2,NA,CASSPNYRGRWYGYTF,TGTGCCAGCAGTCCTAACTACAGGGGGCGCTGGTATGGCTACACCTTC